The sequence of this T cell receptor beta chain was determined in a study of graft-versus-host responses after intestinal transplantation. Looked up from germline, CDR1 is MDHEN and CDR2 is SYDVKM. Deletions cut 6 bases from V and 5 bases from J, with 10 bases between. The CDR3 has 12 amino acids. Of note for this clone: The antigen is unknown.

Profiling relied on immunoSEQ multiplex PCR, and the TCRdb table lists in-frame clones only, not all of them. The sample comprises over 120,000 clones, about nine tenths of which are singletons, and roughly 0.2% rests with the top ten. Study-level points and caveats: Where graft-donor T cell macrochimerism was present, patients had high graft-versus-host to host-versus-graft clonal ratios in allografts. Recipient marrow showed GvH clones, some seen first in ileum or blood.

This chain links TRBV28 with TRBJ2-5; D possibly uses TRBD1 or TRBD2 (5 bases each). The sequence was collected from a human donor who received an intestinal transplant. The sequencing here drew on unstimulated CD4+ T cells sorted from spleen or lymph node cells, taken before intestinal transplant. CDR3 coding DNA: TGTGCCAGCAGAGCCGGGGCCGAGACCCAGTACTTC. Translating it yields CASRAGAETQYF. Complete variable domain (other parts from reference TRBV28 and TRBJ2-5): DVKVTQSSRYLVKRTGEKVFLECVQDMDHENMFWYRQDPGLGLRLIYFSYDVKMKEKGDIPEGYSVSREKKERFSLILESASTNQTSMYLCASRAGAETQYFGPGTRLLVL.